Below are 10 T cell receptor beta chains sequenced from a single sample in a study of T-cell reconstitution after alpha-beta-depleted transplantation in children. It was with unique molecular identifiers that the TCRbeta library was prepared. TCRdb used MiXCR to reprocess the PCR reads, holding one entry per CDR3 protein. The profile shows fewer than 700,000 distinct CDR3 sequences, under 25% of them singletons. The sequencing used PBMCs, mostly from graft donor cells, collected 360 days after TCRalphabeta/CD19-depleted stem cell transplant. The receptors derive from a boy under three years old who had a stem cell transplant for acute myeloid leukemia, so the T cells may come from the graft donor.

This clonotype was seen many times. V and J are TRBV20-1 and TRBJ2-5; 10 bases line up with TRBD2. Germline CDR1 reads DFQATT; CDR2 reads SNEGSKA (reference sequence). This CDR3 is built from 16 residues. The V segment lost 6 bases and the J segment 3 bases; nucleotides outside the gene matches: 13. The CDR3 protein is CSAIRGSGLAKETQYF. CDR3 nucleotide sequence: TGCAGTGCCATACGAGGTTCGGGACTAGCGAAAGAGACCCAGTACTTC.

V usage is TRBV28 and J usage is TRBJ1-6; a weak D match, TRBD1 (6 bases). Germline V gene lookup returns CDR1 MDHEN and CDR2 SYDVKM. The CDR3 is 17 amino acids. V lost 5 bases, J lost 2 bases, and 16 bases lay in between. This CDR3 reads CASSLRGWEAYNSPLHF. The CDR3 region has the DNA TGTGCCAGCAGTCTTAGGGGGTGGGAGGCCTATAATTCACCCCTCCACTTT.

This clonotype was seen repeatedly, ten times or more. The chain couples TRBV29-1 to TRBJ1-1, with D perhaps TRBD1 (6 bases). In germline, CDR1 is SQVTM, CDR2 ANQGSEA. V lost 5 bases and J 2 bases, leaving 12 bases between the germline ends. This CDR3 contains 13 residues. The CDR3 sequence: CSVRSGGNTEAFF. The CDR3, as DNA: TGCAGCGTTCGGTCGGGGGGCAACACTGAAGCTTTCTTT. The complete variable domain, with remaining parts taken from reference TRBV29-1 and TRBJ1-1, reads SAVISQKPSRDICQRGTSLTIQCQVDSQVTMMFWYRQQPGQSLTLIATANQGSEATYESGFVIDKFPISRPNLTFSTLTVSNMSPEDSSIYLCSVRSGGNTEAFFGQGTRLTVV.

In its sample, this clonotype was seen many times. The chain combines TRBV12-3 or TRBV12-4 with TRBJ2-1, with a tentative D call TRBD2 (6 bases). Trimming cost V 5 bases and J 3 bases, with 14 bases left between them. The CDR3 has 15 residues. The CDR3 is CASSRDWANYNEQFF. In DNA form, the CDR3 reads TGTGCCAGCAGTCGGGACTGGGCGAACTACAATGAGCAGTTCTTC.

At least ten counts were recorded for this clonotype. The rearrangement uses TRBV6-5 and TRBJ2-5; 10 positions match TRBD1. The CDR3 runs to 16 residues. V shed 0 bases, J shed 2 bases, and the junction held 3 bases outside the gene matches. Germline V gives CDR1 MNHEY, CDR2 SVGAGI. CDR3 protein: CASSYSGTGEQETQYF. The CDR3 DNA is TGTGCCAGCAGTTACTCCGGGACAGGGGAGCAAGAGACCCAGTACTTC.

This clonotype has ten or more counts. This CDR3 is CSVVMGSSNQPQHF. CDR3 coding DNA: TGCAGCGTTGTGATGGGCTCTAGCAATCAGCCCCAGCATTTT. The V and J genes are TRBV29-1 and TRBJ1-5; D not certain. This CDR3 is 14 amino acids long. Looked up from germline, CDR1 is SQVTM and CDR2 is ANQGSEA. The ends were cut back, 4 bases at V and 0 bases at J, with 10 bases in the middle.

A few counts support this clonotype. The CDR3 DNA is TGTGCCAGCAGCCCAGAAAATCTACAGTACAATGAGCAGTTCTTC. Its protein is CASSPENLQYNEQFF. The chain joins TRBV11-2 to TRBJ2-1; D is ambiguous. This CDR3 region has 15 residues. The ends were cut back, 5 bases at V and 4 bases at J, with 15 bases in the middle. CDR1 and CDR2 from the germline V gene are SGHAT and FQNNGV.

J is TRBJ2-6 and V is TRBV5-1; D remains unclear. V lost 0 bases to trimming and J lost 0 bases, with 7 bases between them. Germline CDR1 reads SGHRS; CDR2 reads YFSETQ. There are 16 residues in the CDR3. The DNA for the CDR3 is TGCGCCAGCAGCTTGGAGGTGGACTCTGGGGCCAACGTCCTGACTTTC. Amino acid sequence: CASSLEVDSGANVLTF.

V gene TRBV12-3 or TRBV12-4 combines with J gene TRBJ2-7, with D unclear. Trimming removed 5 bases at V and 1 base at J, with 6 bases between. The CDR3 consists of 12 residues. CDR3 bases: TGTGCCAGCAGTCGGAAATCCTACGAGCAGTACTTC. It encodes CASSRKSYEQYF.

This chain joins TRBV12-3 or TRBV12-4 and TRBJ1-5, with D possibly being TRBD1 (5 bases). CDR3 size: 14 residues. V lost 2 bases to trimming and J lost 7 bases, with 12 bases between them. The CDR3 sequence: CASSLRGSSQPQHF. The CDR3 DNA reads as TGTGCCAGCAGTTTAAGGGGCAGTTCACAGCCCCAGCATTTT.